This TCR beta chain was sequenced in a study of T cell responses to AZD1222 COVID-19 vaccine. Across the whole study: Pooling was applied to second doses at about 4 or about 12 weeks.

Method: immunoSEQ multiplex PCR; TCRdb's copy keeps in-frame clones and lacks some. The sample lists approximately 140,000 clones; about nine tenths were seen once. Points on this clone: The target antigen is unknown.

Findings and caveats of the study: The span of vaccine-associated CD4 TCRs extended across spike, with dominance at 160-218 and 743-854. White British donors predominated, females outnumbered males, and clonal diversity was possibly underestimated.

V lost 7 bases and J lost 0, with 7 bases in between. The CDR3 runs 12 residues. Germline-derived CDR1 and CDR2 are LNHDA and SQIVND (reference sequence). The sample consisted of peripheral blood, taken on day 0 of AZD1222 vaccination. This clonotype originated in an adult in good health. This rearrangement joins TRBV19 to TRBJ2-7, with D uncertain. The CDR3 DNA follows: TGTGCCAGTACAGGCCTCTCCTACGAGCAGTACTTC. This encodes CASTGLSYEQYF.